This T cell receptor beta chain was sequenced in a study of technical replicates of blood from several donors. This CDR3 spans 15 amino acids. Germline V CDR1 and CDR2: LNHDA, SQIVND (reference sequence). V was clipped by 5 bases and J by 5 bases; unmatched bases: 9. Produced via immunoSEQ multiplex PCR; TCRdb's table is partial and in-frame only. This sample has more than 65,000 clones, with around four fifths found just once. Sequenced: PBMCs. This chain connects TRBV19 to TRBJ1-1; 9 bases match TRBD1. The clonotype originates from a human donor in good health. Some clones in this sample may be carry-over from other donors' samples. CDR3 region: CASSFGTGLGTEAFF. Written as DNA, the CDR3 is TGTGCCAGTAGTTTTGGGACAGGGCTGGGGACTGAAGCTTTCTTT. Supplemented by reference TRBV19 and TRBJ1-1, the full variable domain reads DGGITQSPKYLFRKEGQNVTLSCEQNLNHDAMYWYRQDPGQGLRLIYYSQIVNDFQKGDIAEGYSVSREKKESFPLTVTSAQKNPTAFYLCASSFGTGLGTEAFFGQGTRLTVV.